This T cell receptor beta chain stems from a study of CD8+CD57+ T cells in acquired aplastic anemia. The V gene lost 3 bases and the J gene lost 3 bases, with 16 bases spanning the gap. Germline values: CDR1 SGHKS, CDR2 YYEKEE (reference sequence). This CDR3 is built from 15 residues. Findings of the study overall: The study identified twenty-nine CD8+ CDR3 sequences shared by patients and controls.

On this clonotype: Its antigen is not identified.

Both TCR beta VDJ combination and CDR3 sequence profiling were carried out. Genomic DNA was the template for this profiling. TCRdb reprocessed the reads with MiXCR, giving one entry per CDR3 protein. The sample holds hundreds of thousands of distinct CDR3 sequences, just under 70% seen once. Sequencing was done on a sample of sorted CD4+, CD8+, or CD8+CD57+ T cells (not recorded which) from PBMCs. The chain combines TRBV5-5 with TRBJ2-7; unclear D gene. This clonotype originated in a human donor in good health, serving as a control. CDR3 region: CASSSYPPLVYEQYF. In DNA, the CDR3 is TGTGCCAGCAGCTCCTATCCCCCGTTAGTCTACGAGCAGTACTTC.